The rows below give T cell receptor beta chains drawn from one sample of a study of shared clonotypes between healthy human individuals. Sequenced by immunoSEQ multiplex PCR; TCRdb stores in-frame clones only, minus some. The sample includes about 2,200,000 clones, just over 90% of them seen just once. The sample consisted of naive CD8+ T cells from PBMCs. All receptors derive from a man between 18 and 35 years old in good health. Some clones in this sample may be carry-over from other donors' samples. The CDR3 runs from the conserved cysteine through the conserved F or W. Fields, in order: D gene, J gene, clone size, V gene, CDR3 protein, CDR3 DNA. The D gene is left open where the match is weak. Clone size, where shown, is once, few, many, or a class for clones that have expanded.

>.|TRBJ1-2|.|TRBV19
CASSETGPYTF
TGTGCCAGTAGCGAGACGGGCCCGTACACCTTC
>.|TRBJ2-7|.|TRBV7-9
CASSIDSYEQYF
TGTGCCAGCAGCATCGACAGCTACGAGCAGTACTTC
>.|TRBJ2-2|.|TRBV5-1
CASSLLLVGTGELFF
TGCGCCAGCAGCTTGCTTCTAGTAGGGACCGGGGAGCTGTTTTTT
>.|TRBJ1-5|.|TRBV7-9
CASSLSGNNQPQHF
TGTGCCAGCAGCTTAAGTGGTAACAATCAGCCCCAGCATTTT
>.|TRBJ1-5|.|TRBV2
CASGGRSNQPQHF
TGTGCCAGCGGGGGTAGGAGCAATCAGCCCCAGCATTTT
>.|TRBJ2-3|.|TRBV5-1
CASSLDFGGSTDTQYF
TGCGCCAGCAGCTTGGATTTTGGCGGTAGCACAGATACGCAGTATTTT
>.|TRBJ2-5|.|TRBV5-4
CASSLITLGRFQETQYF
TGTGCCAGCAGCTTGATTACTCTCGGCAGGTTCCAAGAGACCCAGTACTTC
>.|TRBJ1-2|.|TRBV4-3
CASSQDWRGVNYGYTF
TGCGCCAGCAGCCAAGATTGGCGGGGGGTGAACTATGGCTACACCTTC
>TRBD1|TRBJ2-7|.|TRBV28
CASKTGGEQYF
TGTGCCAGCAAAACAGGGGGCGAGCAGTACTTC
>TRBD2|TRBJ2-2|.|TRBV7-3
CASSLLSGRALVAGELFF
TGTGCCAGCAGCCTACTTAGCGGGAGGGCGTTAGTTGCCGGGGAGCTGTTTTTT
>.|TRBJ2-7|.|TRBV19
CASRRDGAYEQYF
TGTGCCAGTAGAAGGGACGGGGCCTACGAGCAGTACTTC
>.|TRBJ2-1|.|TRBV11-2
CASSLAPVYEQFF
TGTGCCAGCAGTTTAGCCCCCGTCTATGAGCAGTTCTTC
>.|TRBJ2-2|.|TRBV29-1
CSVEDIRTGNTGELFF
TGCAGCGTTGAAGATATCCGGACGGGGAACACCGGGGAGCTGTTTTTT
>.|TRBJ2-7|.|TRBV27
CASIGQAGGLYEQYF
TGTGCCAGCATAGGGCAGGCCGGGGGGCTCTACGAGCAGTACTTC
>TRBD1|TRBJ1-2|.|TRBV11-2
CASSPGQGGRFRYGYTF
TGTGCCAGCAGCCCTGGACAGGGGGGAAGGTTCCGATATGGCTACACCTTC
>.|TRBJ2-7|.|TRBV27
CASSLSGVAPYEQYF
TGTGCCAGCAGTTTATCGGGAGTGGCGCCCTACGAGCAGTACTTC
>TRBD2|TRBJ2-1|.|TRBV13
CASSFSGDEQFF
TGTGCCAGCAGCTTTAGCGGGGATGAGCAGTTCTTC
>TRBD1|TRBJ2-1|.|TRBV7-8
CASSLDRDRGYNEQFF
TGTGCCAGCAGCTTAGACCGGGACAGGGGTTACAATGAGCAGTTCTTC
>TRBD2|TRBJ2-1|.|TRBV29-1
CSVGGDLAGGSSYNEQFF
TGCAGCGTTGGTGGGGATCTAGCGGGAGGATCTTCCTACAATGAGCAGTTCTTC
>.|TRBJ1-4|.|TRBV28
CASSPYRDNEPKLFF
TGTGCCAGCAGTCCCTACCGGGACAACGAACCAAAACTGTTTTTT
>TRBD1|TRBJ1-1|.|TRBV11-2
CASSLAFAGGPEAFF
TGTGCCAGCAGCTTAGCTTTTGCAGGGGGTCCTGAAGCTTTCTTT
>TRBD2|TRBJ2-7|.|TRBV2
CASSERRAGVPYEQYF
TGTGCCAGCAGTGAAAGGCGGGCGGGGGTCCCCTACGAGCAGTACTTC
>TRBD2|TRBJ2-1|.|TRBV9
CASSAPTFDDQRDRNEQFF
TGTGCCAGCAGCGCCCCCACCTTTGATGACCAGCGGGATAGGAATGAGCAGTTCTTC
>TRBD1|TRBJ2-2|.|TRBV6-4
CASSTLPGQGGELFF
TGTGCCAGCAGTACACTTCCGGGACAGGGAGGGGAGCTGTTTTTT
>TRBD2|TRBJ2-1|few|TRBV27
CATTPSGRASYDEQFF
TGTGCCACCACACCTAGCGGGAGGGCCTCGTACGATGAGCAGTTCTTC
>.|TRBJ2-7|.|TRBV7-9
CASSLSSGNPEQYF
TGTGCCAGCAGCTTAAGTTCAGGGAACCCCGAGCAGTACTTC
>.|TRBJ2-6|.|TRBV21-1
CASSPAGRPGANVLTF
TGTGCCAGCAGCCCAGCGGGACGGCCTGGGGCCAACGTCCTGACTTTC
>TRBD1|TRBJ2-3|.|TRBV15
CATSREAPDREFGDTQYF
TGTGCCACCAGCAGAGAGGCGCCGGACAGGGAATTCGGAGATACGCAGTATTTT